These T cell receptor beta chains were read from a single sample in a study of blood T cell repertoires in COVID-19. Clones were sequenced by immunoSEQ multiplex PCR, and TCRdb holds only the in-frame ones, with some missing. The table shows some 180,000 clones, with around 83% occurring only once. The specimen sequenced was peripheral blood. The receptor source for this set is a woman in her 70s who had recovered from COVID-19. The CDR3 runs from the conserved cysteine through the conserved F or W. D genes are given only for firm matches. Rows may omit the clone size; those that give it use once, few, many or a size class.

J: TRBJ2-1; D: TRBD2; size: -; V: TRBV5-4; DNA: TGTGCCAGCAGCTTGTTGGGGGACTACATGGGGAATGAGCAGTTCTTC; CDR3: CASSLLGDYMGNEQFF
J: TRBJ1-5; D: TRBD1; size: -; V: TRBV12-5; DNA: TGTGCTAGTGCCCCAAACCCAACAGGGGCCGCGAATCAGCCCCAGCATTTT; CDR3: CASAPNPTGAANQPQHF
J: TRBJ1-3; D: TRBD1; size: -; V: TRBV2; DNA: TGTGCCAGCACAGGGGGCTCCGGAAACACCATATATTTT; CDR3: CASTGGSGNTIYF
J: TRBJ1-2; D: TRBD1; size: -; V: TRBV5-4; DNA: TGTGCCAGCACCCGGGACAGGGGCTATGGCTACACCTTC; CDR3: CASTRDRGYGYTF
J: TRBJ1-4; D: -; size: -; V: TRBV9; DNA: TGTGCCAGCAGAGGCAGGGCTAATGAAAAACTGTTTTTT; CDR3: CASRGRANEKLFF
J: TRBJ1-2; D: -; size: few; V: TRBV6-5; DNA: TGTGCCAGCAGTTATGGTCGGGGTTTTAGGTATGGCTACACCTTC; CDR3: CASSYGRGFRYGYTF
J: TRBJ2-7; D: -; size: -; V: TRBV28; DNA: TGTGCCAGCAGTCTTGGGGGGGGGCGCGAGCAGTACTTC; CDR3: CASSLGGGREQYF
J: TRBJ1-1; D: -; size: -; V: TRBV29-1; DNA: TGCAGCGGCGGGGGGGCGAACACTGAAGCTTTCTTT; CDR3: CSGGGANTEAFF
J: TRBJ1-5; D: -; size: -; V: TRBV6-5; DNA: TGTGCCAGCAGGGGGCACCTCAATCAGCCCCAGCATTTT; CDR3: CASRGHLNQPQHF
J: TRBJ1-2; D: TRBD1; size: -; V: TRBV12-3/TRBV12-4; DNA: TGTGCCAGCAGGGGACAGGGTGACTATGGCTACACCTTC; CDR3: CASRGQGDYGYTF
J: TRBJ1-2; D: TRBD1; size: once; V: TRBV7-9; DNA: TGTGCCAGCCTCTTACCCCCCACAGGGGGTGGCTACACCTTC; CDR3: CASLLPPTGGGYTF
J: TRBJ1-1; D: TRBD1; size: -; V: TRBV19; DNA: TGTGCCAGTAGCCTAGACAGGGGGTACACTGAAGCTTTCTTT; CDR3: CASSLDRGYTEAFF
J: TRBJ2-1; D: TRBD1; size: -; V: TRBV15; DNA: TGTGCCACCAGCAGGGCTCCGGGACAGGAGAACAATGAGCAGTTCTTC; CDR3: CATSRAPGQENNEQFF
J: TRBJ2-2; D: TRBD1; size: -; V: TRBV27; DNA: TGTGCCAGCAGTCTGGGGACAGGGTCCGGGGAGCTGTTTTTT; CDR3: CASSLGTGSGELFF
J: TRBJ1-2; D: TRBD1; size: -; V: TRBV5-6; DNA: TGTGCCAGCAGCTTCGGGAACCAGGGGGCGGATGGCTACACCTTC; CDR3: CASSFGNQGADGYTF
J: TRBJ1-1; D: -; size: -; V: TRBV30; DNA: TGTGCCTCCCGCGGCCGAGACGAAGCTTTCTTT; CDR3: CASRGRDEAFF
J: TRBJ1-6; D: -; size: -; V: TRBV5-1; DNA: TGCGCCAGCAGCTTGGGCGGCCCCCTCCACTTT; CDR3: CASSLGGPLHF
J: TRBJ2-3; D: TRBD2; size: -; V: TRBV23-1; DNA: TGCCCCCGGGAGGGGGGCCCCACAGATACGCAGTATTTT; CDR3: CPREGGPTDTQYF
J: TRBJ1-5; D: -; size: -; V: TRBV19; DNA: TGTGCCAGTACCCCCGCGGGGGACTGGGTAACCCAGCATTTT; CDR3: CASTPAGDWVTQHF
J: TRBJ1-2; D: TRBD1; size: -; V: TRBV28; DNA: TGTGCCAGCAGTTTACAGGACAGGTCCGATGGCTACACCTTC; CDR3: CASSLQDRSDGYTF
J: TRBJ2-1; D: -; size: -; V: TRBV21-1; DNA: TGTGCCAGCAGCAAGGGTCTAGCCCGTCCCCACAATGAGCAGTTCTTC; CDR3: CASSKGLARPHNEQFF
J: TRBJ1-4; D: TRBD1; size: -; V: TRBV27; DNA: TGTGCCAGCAGCCCCGGACAGGGGGCTAATGAAAAACTGTTTTTT; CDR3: CASSPGQGANEKLFF
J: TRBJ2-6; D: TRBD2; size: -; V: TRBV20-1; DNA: TGCAGTGCTAGTTGGGGGAGGGCCTTCTACGGGGCCAACGTCCTGACTTTC; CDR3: CSASWGRAFYGANVLTF
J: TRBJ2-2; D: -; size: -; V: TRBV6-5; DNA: TGTGCCAGCACCCCGCGCAGGGTCGACACCGGGGAGCTGTTTTTT; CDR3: CASTPRRVDTGELFF
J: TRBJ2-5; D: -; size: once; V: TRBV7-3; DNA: TGTGCCAGCAGCTTAACAGAGAGCGAGGAGACCCAGTACTTC; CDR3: CASSLTESEETQYF
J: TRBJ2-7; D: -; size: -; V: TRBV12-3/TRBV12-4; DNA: TGTGCCAGCAGTTTCAACTACGAGCAGTACTTC; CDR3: CASSFNYEQYF
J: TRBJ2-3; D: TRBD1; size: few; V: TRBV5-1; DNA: TGCGCCAGCAGCTTGGTCAGGGGGCCTGTCAATACGCAGTATTTT; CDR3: CASSLVRGPVNTQYF
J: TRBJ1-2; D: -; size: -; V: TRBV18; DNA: TGTGCCAGCTCACCAAATCCCGCGACAACCTATGGCTACACCTTC; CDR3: CASSPNPATTYGYTF
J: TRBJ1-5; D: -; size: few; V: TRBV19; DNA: TGTGCCAGTAGTATCGGGCCGGAGGCCAATCAGCCCCAGCATTTT; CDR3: CASSIGPEANQPQHF
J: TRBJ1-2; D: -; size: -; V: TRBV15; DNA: TGTGCCACCAGCAGAGAAGCCTATGGCTACACCTTC; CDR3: CATSREAYGYTF
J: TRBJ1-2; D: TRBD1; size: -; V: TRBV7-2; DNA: TGTGCCAGCAGCACGGGACAGGGGGGGGCTTATGGCTACACCTTC; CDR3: CASSTGQGGAYGYTF
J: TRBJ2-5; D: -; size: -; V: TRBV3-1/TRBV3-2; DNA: TGTGCCAGCAGCCCCCATTTCGGCCCAGGGGAGACCCAGTACTTC; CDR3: CASSPHFGPGETQYF
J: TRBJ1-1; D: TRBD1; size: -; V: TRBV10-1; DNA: TGCGCCACCAAGGGTAAGGGGGCTTCGCACACTGAAGCTTTCTTT; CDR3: CATKGKGASHTEAFF
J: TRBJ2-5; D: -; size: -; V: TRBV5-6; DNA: TGTGCCAGCAGCTTGTTCGGGGGTGAGACCCAGTACTTC; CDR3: CASSLFGGETQYF
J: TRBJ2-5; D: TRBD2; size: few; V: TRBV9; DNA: TGTGCCAGCAGCCCCCGGGCGGTAGCGGGAGCGTACCAAGAGACCCAGTACTTC; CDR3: CASSPRAVAGAYQETQYF
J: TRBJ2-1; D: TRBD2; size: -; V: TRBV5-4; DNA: TGTGCCAGCAGCCGTCCCGGTGATAGCGGGAACAATGAGCAGTTCTTC; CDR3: CASSRPGDSGNNEQFF
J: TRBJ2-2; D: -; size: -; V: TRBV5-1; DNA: TGCGCCAGCAGCCACCCCCCCGGGGTTGGTCACACCGGGGAGCTGTTTTTT; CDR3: CASSHPPGVGHTGELFF
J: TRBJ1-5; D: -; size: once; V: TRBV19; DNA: TGTGCCAGTAGACCCGCGGGGGGGAGCAATCAGCCCCAGCATTTT; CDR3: CASRPAGGSNQPQHF
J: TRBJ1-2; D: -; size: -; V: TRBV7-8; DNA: TGTGCCAGCAGCTTAGGCGGCAGGGTTTATTCGGACACCTTC; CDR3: CASSLGGRVYSDTF
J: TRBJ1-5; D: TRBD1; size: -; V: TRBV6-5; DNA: TGTGCCAGCAGCCAGACAGGGGAGGGTCAGCCCCAGCATTTT; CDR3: CASSQTGEGQPQHF
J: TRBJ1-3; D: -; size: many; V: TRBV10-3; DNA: TGTGCCATCAGTGACCGGAGCTCTGGAAACACCATATATTTT; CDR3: CAISDRSSGNTIYF